This entry lists 20 T cell receptor beta chains sequenced from one sample in a study of T cell responses to AZD1222 COVID-19 vaccine. Repertoires were generated with immunoSEQ multiplex PCR, while TCRdb's copy carries only in-frame clones and drops some. The sample consists of 150,000 to 200,000 clones, 80% to 95% of them appearing once. Source: peripheral blood, taken on day 0 of AZD1222 vaccination. These receptors came from an adult in good health.

The V call is TRBV21-1, the J call TRBJ1-3; the table's D call of TRBD1 was not tested on the DNA. TRBV21-1 is shown as a pseudogene. This CDR3 comprises 17 residues. CDR3 region: CASSKVAGLSCGNTIYF. In DNA, the CDR3 is TGTGCCAGCAGCAAAGTGGCAGGGCTTTCTTGCGGAAACACCATATATTTT.

This chain connects TRBV7-6 to TRBJ2-5, with 9 bases aligning to TRBD2. This CDR3 has 16 residues. Germline V gene sequence: CDR1 SGHVS, CDR2 FNYEAQ. Unmatched junction bases numbered 9, after V lost 5 bases and J lost 2 bases. The CDR3 DNA is TGTGCCAGCAGCCCCCGGGGAGCGGGGGGACAAGAGACCCAGTACTTC. Amino acid sequence: CASSPRGAGGQETQYF.

V and J are TRBV5-1 and TRBJ2-3, with TRBD2 matching 7 bases. Germline V gene data show CDR1 as SGHRS and CDR2 as YFSETQ. With V trimmed by 0 bases and J by 4 bases, 2 bases remained unmatched. CDR3 length equals 14 residues. In DNA, the CDR3 is TGCGCCAGCAGCTTGGGGGACTACTCAGATACGCAGTATTTT. Its protein is CASSLGDYSDTQYF.

The CDR3 spells CASSLDTGLFRQPQHF. CDR3 nucleotide sequence: TGTGCCAGCAGCTTAGACACAGGGTTGTTTAGGCAGCCCCAGCATTTT. The chain is built from TRBV7-8 and TRBJ1-5; D might be TRBD1 (6 bases). This CDR3 has 16 amino acids. The germline gives CDR1 SGHVS, CDR2 FQNEAQ. Trimming pared 1 base from V and 7 bases from J, leaving 17 bases between. Together with reference TRBV7-8 and TRBJ1-5, the CDR3 gives the full variable domain: GAGVSQSPRYKVAKRGQDVALRCDPISGHVSLFWYQQALGQGPEFLTYFQNEAQLDKSGLPSDRFFAERPEGSVSTLKIQRTQQEDSAVYLCASSLDTGLFRQPQHFGDGTRLSIL.

This clone has more than one count but fewer than ten. The chain links TRBV21-1 to TRBJ2-1; TRBD2 reflects the table's D call only, with no check against the DNA. TRBV21-1 is deemed a pseudogene. The CDR3 spans 15 residues. For the CDR3, the DNA is TGTGCCAGCAGCAATAAAGCGGGAGTGGACAATGAGCAGTTCTTC. The encoded protein is CASSNKAGVDNEQFF.

This chain connects TRBV19 to TRBJ2-1; weak D call: TRBD1 (5 bases). This CDR3 spans 15 amino acids. CDR1 and CDR2 from the germline V gene are LNHDA and SQIVND (reference sequence). The germline V and J ends were trimmed by 6 bases and 0 bases, with 12 bases remaining between them. This chain's CDR3 is CASSPTVNSYNEQFF. The CDR3, as DNA: TGTGCCAGTAGCCCGACAGTCAACTCCTACAATGAGCAGTTCTTC.

The rearrangement joins TRBV2 to TRBJ1-6; D might be TRBD1 (6 bases). Between the trimmed V and J ends, which lost 8 bases and 7 bases, there was a span of 15 bases. Germline V gene data show CDR1 as SNHLY and CDR2 as FYNNEI. The CDR3 length is 14 residues. The DNA of the CDR3 is TGTGCCAGCGGACCACAGGGATCAAATTCACCCCTCCACTTT. This sequence encodes CASGPQGSNSPLHF.

The chain carries TRBV6-5 and TRBJ2-1, with 9 bases identical to TRBD1. V trimming: 3 bases; J trimming: 10 bases; junction bases outside the gene matches: 4. The CDR3 totals 13 residues. Germline V CDR1 and CDR2: MNHEY, SVGAGI. The DNA for the CDR3 is TGTGCCAGCAGTTATACCGGGACAGGGGAGCAGTTCTTC. The encoded protein is CASSYTGTGEQFF.

In this sample, this clone turned up once. V gene TRBV6-2 or TRBV6-3 combines with J gene TRBJ1-1; perhaps TRBD1 as D (5 bases). Germline lookup yields CDR1 MNHEY and CDR2 SVGEGT. The CDR3 contains 17 residues. V was pared by 2 bases and J by 8 bases, with 24 bases between. The CDR3 DNA sequence: TGTGCCAGCAGTTACCCTACCGGGGGGTCAAGGAATGGGGAAGCTTTCTTT. Amino acid sequence: CASSYPTGGSRNGEAFF.

The chain uses TRBV6-5 and TRBJ1-5; a possible D gene is TRBD1 (5 bases). The V gene lost 2 bases and the J gene lost 1 base, with 12 bases spanning the gap. The germline V gene encodes CDR1 MNHEY and CDR2 SVGAGI. The CDR3 runs 16 residues. CDR3 amino acids: CASSYDFRQSNQPQHF. The DNA for the CDR3 is TGTGCCAGCAGTTACGACTTTCGACAGAGCAATCAGCCCCAGCATTTT.

In this sample, this clone turned up once. This chain joins TRBV12-5 and TRBJ2-7; the D gene is possibly TRBD2 (6 bases). The CDR3 runs to 13 residues. Germline CDR1 and CDR2: LGHNT and FRNRAP. Trimming removed 6 bases at V and 6 bases at J, with 15 bases between. The DNA for the CDR3 is TGTGCTAGTGGAAACCGCGGGGCCGGCGAGCAGTACTTC. This codes for CASGNRGAGEQYF.

This chain joins TRBV27 and TRBJ1-5; perhaps TRBD1 as D (6 bases). This CDR3 has 14 amino acids. The V gene's germline CDR1 is MNHEY and CDR2 SMNVEV (reference sequence). V lost 6 bases and J 1 base, leaving 10 bases between the germline ends. CDR3 coding DNA: TGTGCCAGCAGAAAACAGGGCAGCAATCAGCCCCAGCATTTT. This codes for CASRKQGSNQPQHF.

The V call is TRBV23-1, the J call TRBJ2-1; D gene ambiguous. TRBV23-1 is labeled an ORF, and its function is uncertain. The V end lost 6 bases, the J end lost 6 bases, and 21 bases lay between the germline ends. The CDR3 has 16 amino acids. The CDR3 region has the DNA TGCGCCAGCAGCCATTACTACGATTTACCCGGCAATGAGCAGTTCTTC. Translating gives CASSHYYDLPGNEQFF.

This clone occurred once. The chain uses TRBV2 and TRBJ1-2; 7 nucleotides agree with TRBD1. Per germline, CDR1 SNHLY and CDR2 FYNNEI. CDR3 length: 13 residues. J was trimmed by 4 bases and V by 4 bases; bases with no gene match: 3. This chain's CDR3 is CASSADRTYGYTF. CDR3 bases: TGTGCCAGCAGTGCGGACAGGACCTATGGCTACACCTTC. The entire variable domain, with the rest obtained from reference TRBV2 and TRBJ1-2, is as follows: EPEVTQTPSHQVTQMGQEVILRCVPISNHLYFYWYRQILGQKVEFLVSFYNNEISEKSEIFDDQFSVERPDGSNFTLKIRSTKLEDSAMYFCASSADRTYGYTFGSGTRLTVV.

The chain employs TRBV3-1 (or the pseudogene TRBV3-2) and TRBJ2-7; the D gene is possibly TRBD2 (6 bases). CDR1 is LGHDT and CDR2 is YNNKEL in the germline V gene (reference sequence). The CDR3 sequence is 17 residues long. The V and J ends lost 6 bases and 0 bases respectively, with 21 bases between them. CDR3 amino acids: CASSTIAGRLNSYEQYF. In DNA, the CDR3 is TGTGCCAGCAGTACAATCGCAGGGAGGCTGAACTCCTACGAGCAGTACTTC.

The chain combines TRBV7-8 with TRBJ2-5; 8 bases map to TRBD2. Germline lookup yields CDR1 SGHVS and CDR2 FQNEAQ. Trimming removed 1 base from V and 4 bases from J; junction bases left unmatched: 2. CDR3 length: 14 amino acids. This chain's CDR3 is CASSLGLARETQYF. As DNA, the CDR3 is TGTGCCAGCAGCTTAGGACTAGCGAGAGAGACCCAGTACTTC.

J is TRBJ2-3 and V is TRBV7-2; D is perhaps TRBD1 or TRBD2 (6 bases each). The CDR3 loop spans 15 amino acids. Germline CDR1 SGHTA, CDR2 FQGNSA. Trimming took off 5 bases at V and 3 bases at J, with 15 bases between the two ends. The CDR3 nucleotides read TGTGCCAGCAGCCCAGTAGGGGGGTTTACAGATACGCAGTATTTT. It translates to CASSPVGGFTDTQYF.

The V and J genes are TRBV7-6 and TRBJ1-2; D is ambiguous. With 5 bases removed from V and 6 bases from J, the gap between germline ends came to 13 bases. The CDR3 is 13 residues long. Germline-derived CDR1 and CDR2 are SGHVS and FNYEAQ. The CDR3 is CASSRGVLDGYTF. CDR3 bases: TGTGCCAGCAGCCGCGGGGTCTTAGATGGCTACACCTTC.

The chain uses TRBV19 and TRBJ1-2; 7 positions agree with TRBD1. Germline-derived CDR1 and CDR2 are LNHDA and SQIVND (reference sequence). The CDR3 has 14 residues. V dropped 5 bases and J dropped 4; count of bases not matched to a gene: 7. DNA of the CDR3: TGTGCCAGTAGTTCACAGGGGAGAGGCTATGGCTACACCTTC. It yields the protein CASSSQGRGYGYTF.

The chain couples TRBV2 to TRBJ1-4; unclear D gene. The CDR3 spans 14 residues. Trimming stripped 6 bases from V and 1 base from J, with 9 bases between. CDR1 is SNHLY and CDR2 is FYNNEI in the germline V gene. CDR3 sequence (DNA): TGTGCCAGCAGCCGGGGAAGAACTAATGAAAAACTGTTTTTT. Its protein product is CASSRGRTNEKLFF.